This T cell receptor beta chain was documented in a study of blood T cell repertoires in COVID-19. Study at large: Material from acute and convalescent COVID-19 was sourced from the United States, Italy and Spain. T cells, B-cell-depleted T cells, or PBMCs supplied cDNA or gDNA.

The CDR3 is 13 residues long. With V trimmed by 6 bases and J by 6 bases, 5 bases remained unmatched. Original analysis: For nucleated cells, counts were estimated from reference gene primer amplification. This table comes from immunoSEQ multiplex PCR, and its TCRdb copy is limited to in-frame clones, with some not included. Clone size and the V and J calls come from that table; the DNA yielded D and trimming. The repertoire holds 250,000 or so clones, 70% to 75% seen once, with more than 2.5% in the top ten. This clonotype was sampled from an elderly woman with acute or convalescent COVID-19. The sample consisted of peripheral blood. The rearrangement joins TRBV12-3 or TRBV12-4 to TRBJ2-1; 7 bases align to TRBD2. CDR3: CASSPPGGNEQFF. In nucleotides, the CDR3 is TGTGCCAGCAGCCCCCCGGGAGGCAATGAGCAGTTCTTC.